This T cell receptor beta chain derives from a study of graft-versus-host responses after intestinal transplantation (dated by TCRdb to 2020 to 2023). Study-level background: Multivisceral, liver-intestinal, or isolated intestinal transplants were received by the recipients. Every recipient was given anti-thymocyte globulin induction, followed by around three years of maintenance tacrolimus and steroids. Bulk TCR-beta CDR3 sequencing was used to track graft-versus-host and host-versus-graft alloreactive T cell clones in the graft, circulation and bone marrow after intestinal transplantation. Alloreactive clones were identified by sequencing pre-transplant mixed lymphocyte reaction products and comparing them with unstimulated pre-transplant donor and recipient T cells. Of the 20 to 25 intestinal transplant recipients enrolled in the cohort, one of whom was a retransplant, a few patients without pretransplant specimens were excluded. A peak of at least 4% donor T cells among recipient peripheral blood mononuclear cells was the definition used for donor T cell macrochimerism. Rather than going through the commercial service, samples from a few later patients were sequenced in-house on an Illumina MiSeq and processed with MiXCR.

A few counts support this clone. What antigen it recognizes has not been identified. Per-nucleotide qualities are absent, and no much larger clonotype sits a single base away. The sample's time point label, decoded: cells obtained before transplantation from donor or recipient. CD3+CD4+ and CD3+CD8+ populations were FACS-sorted from unstimulated pre-transplant donor and recipient cells taken from spleen or lymph nodes. Libraries were built with the immunoSEQ multiplex PCR assay. For most patients, genomic DNA was isolated using the Qiagen DNeasy Blood and Tissue Kit and was shipped frozen to Adaptive Biotechnologies for TCR sequencing. High-throughput TCR-beta CDR3 sequencing of genomic DNA from most patients was performed by Adaptive Biotechnologies. As for the original processing: TCR sequencing data were retrieved from Adaptive's ImmunoSEQ software for 18 patients, whereas a few other patients were processed with MiXCR and VDJtools. CD4 versus CD8 sorting errors were corrected by removing sequences found in both subsets at a frequency ratio below 5:1. CDR3 nucleotide sequences shared by donor and recipient were removed because the origin of these sequences could not be assigned. At least 2-fold expansion over unstimulated cells and a minimum CFSE-low frequency of 0.002% (template counts) or 0.001% (read counts) were required for clones to be classified as alloreactive. A clone was considered mappable if detected in the sequenced pre-transplant spleen, lymph node, or MLR CFSE-low populations of the donor or recipient. The cumulative frequency of alloreactive clones was calculated as a percentage of all sequences, weighted by copy number. Sourced from immuneACCESS, this table was stored by TCRdb with only in-frame sequences that have V and J called. A share of the clones is absent; for the studies checked, an unresolved V gene accounts for under half, and the remainder has no known explanation. V and J calls and clone size are as listed in that table; D and trimming were resolved from the DNA. Here the sample has around 26,000 clones; around 80% occur a single time. The ten largest clones add up to about 0.93% of the sample.

What the authors observed across the whole study: The conclusions were limited by the relatively low number and heterogeneity of the intestinal transplant patients. Patients with donor T cell macrochimerism had high GvH to HvG T cell clonal ratios in their allografts. Peak levels of circulating GvH clones were associated with declines in HvG clones early after transplant. GvH clones were found in recipient bone marrow, and some of the GvH clones appeared earlier in ileal mucosa or blood, which is consistent with an intestinal mucosal origin.

The junction shows trimming of 0 bases on V and 4 bases on J, and the gene matches do not reach 8 bases of it. Including the terminal cysteine and phenylalanine, the CDR3 comprises 16 residues. Kept here is only the CDR3 DNA, which spans 48 bases and is read in frame from base 1. Looking up the germline V gene yields CDR1 SQVTM and CDR2 ANQGSEA. The V and J genes are TRBV29-1 and TRBJ2-1, with 8 central nucleotides matching TRBD2. Sequenced here: unstimulated CD8+ T cells sorted from spleen or lymph node cells, sampled before transplant. The clonotype originates from a human donor who was the organ donor for an intestinal transplant. This receptor has the CDR3 CSVEDGVAGGYNEQFF. DNA sequence: TGCAGCGTTGAAGATGGGGTGGCGGGGGGATACAATGAGCAGTTCTTC.